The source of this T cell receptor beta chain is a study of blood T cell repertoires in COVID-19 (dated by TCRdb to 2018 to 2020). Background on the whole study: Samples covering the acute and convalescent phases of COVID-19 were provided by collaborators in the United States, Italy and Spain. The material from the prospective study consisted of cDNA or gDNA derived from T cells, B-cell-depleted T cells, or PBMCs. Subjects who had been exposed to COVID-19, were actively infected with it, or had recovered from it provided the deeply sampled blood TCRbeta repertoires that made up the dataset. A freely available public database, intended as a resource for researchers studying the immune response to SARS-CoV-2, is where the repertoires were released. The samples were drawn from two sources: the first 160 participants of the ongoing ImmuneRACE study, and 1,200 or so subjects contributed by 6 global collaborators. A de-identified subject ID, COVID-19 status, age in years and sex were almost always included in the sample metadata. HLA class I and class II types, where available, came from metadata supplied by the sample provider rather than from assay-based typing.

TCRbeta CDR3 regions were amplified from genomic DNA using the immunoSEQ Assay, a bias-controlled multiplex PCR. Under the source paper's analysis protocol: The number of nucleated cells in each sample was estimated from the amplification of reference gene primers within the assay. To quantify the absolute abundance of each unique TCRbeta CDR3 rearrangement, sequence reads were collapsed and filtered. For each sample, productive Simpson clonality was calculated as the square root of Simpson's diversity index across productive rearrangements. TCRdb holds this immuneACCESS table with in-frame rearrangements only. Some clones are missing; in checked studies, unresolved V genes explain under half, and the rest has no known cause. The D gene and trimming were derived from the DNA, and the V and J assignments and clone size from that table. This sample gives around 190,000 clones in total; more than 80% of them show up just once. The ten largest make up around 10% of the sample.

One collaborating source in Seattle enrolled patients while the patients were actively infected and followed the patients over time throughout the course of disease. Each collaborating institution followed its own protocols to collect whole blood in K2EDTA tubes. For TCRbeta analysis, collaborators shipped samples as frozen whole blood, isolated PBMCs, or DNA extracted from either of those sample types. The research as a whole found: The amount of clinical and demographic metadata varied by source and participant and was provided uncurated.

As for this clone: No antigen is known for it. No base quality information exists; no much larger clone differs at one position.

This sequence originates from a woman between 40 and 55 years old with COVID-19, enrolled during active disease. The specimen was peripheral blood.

The DNA sequence is as follows: TGTGCCAGCAGCTTCGTCACGGGAGGGTCGAACAACGAGCAGTACTTC. It translates to CASSFVTGGSNNEQYF. The sequence is built from TRBV7-9 and TRBJ2-7; TRBD2 aligns with 8 central bases. Sequences SEHNR (CDR1) and FQNEAQ (CDR2) are obtained from the germline V gene (reference sequence). The V end gives up 3 bases and the J end 5 bases, leaving 12 bases in the junction not matched to a gene. From the cysteine up to the phenylalanine, the CDR3 has a length of 16 residues. Solely the CDR3 DNA is kept, with 48 bases framed from the first base. The entire variable domain, with the stretches around the CDR3 drawn from the reference TRBV7-9 and TRBJ2-7 proteins, is DTGVSQNPRHKITKRGQNVTFRCDPISEHNRLYWYRQTLGQGPEFLTYFQNEAQLEKSRLLSDRFSAERPKGSFSTLEIQRTEQGDSAMYLCASSFVTGGSNNEQYFGPGTRLTVT.